This T cell receptor beta chain is from a study of cytomegalovirus exposure and HLA in healthy donors. Findings of the study overall: Being indistinguishable, some V segments were excluded, TRBV6-2 and TRBV6-3 among them.

Amplification used 60 Vbeta primers and 13 Jbeta primers. Assay used: immunoSEQ multiplex PCR; TCRdb lists only in-frame clones, some missing. Found here are 120,000 or so clones, over 60% of them singletons; the top ten hold roughly 3.2%. Germline-derived CDR1 and CDR2 are MDHEN and SYDVKM. V shed 7 bases and J shed 5 bases, with 20 bases lying between them. This CDR3 contains 15 residues. In regard to this clone: Its antigen remains unknown.

The sample comprised PBMCs. The receptor was derived from a man aged 25 to 40 in good health and CMV-seronegative. The V gene is TRBV28, the J gene TRBJ2-5; tentative D call: TRBD1 (6 bases). CDR3: CASMARGTLFETQYF. The CDR3 DNA is TGTGCCAGCATGGCCAGGGGCACCTTGTTTGAGACCCAGTACTTC.